Listed below are T cell receptor beta chains from one sample, sequenced in a study of shared T cell receptors in the human thymus. Sequenced by immunoSEQ multiplex PCR; TCRdb stores in-frame clones only, minus some. Among hundreds of thousands of clones listed, around three quarters were seen once. The same specimen was also included in a second study, on human thymus T cells.

Sample: thymocytes. Receptor source: a boy under two years old with a congenital heart defect. CDR3s include the opening cysteine and the closing phenylalanine or tryptophan. The D gene is left open where the match is weak. A row's size may be missing; if present it is once, few, many or a size class.

abundance: once; v_gene: TRBV4-2; j_gene: TRBJ2-2; d_gene: TRBD2; CDR3nt: TGTGCCAGCAGCCCGAAAAAGGTCCCCAGACTAGCGGGGTACACCGGGGAGCTGTTTTTT; CDR3aa: CASSPKKVPRLAGYTGELFF
abundance: NA; v_gene: TRBV7-8; j_gene: TRBJ2-3; d_gene: NA; CDR3nt: TGTGCCAGCAGCTTAACTATCCGGGACACCTGCACAGATACGCAGTATTTT; CDR3aa: CASSLTIRDTCTDTQYF
abundance: NA; v_gene: TRBV11-3; j_gene: TRBJ2-2; d_gene: NA; CDR3nt: TGTGCCAGCAGTCTCAGCGGAGTGAACACCGGGGAGCTGTTTTTT; CDR3aa: CASSLSGVNTGELFF
abundance: NA; v_gene: TRBV14; j_gene: TRBJ2-1; d_gene: NA; CDR3nt: TGTGCCAGCAGCCAAGGTCCCCAATTTCCCCCAGGGGATTTGTCCTACAATGAGCAGTTCTTC; CDR3aa: CASSQGPQFPPGDLSYNEQFF
abundance: NA; v_gene: TRBV9; j_gene: TRBJ2-6; d_gene: NA; CDR3nt: TGTGCCAGCAGCGTAGGGCTGCCTGCTGGGGCCAACGTCCTGACTTTC; CDR3aa: CASSVGLPAGANVLTF
abundance: NA; v_gene: TRBV18; j_gene: TRBJ2-3; d_gene: NA; CDR3nt: TGTGCCAGCTCACCCCATTTGGATACGCAGTATTTT; CDR3aa: CASSPHLDTQYF
abundance: NA; v_gene: TRBV6-5; j_gene: TRBJ1-3; d_gene: TRBD1; CDR3nt: TGTGCCAGCAGACCAGGGGGCTCTGGAAACACCATATATTTT; CDR3aa: CASRPGGSGNTIYF
abundance: NA; v_gene: TRBV7-9; j_gene: TRBJ1-1; d_gene: TRBD1; CDR3nt: TGTGCCAGCAGCGGTACAGGGGGCAATGGGAACACTGAAGCTTTCTTT; CDR3aa: CASSGTGGNGNTEAFF
abundance: once; v_gene: TRBV10-1; j_gene: TRBJ2-5; d_gene: TRBD2; CDR3nt: TGCGCCAGCAGCGGGGGGAAAGAGACCCAGTACTTC; CDR3aa: CASSGGKETQYF
abundance: NA; v_gene: TRBV1; j_gene: TRBJ2-7; d_gene: NA; CDR3nt: TGCACCAGCAGCCAATTCCCTAGGCGAACTGAGCACAGGGGCGAGCAGTACTTC; CDR3aa: CTSSQFPRRTEHRGEQYF
abundance: NA; v_gene: TRBV6-1; j_gene: TRBJ1-5; d_gene: NA; CDR3nt: TGTGCCAGCAGTGAGGCAGAGGGACTTAATCAGCCCCAGCATTTT; CDR3aa: CASSEAEGLNQPQHF
abundance: NA; v_gene: TRBV9; j_gene: TRBJ2-3; d_gene: TRBD2; CDR3nt: TGTGCCAGCAGCCCCCCGACTAGCGGGAGAACCTATACGCAGTATTTT; CDR3aa: CASSPPTSGRTYTQYF
abundance: NA; v_gene: TRBV12-5; j_gene: TRBJ1-1; d_gene: TRBD1; CDR3nt: TGTGCTAGTGGTTTGGACGCTTTGTGGGGACAGGAAAACACTGAAGCTTTCTTT; CDR3aa: CASGLDALWGQENTEAFF
abundance: once; v_gene: TRBV27; j_gene: TRBJ2-1; d_gene: NA; CDR3nt: TGTGCCAGCAGTTTGATGGAGAGGCCCTACAATGAGCAGTTCTTC; CDR3aa: CASSLMERPYNEQFF
abundance: NA; v_gene: TRBV28; j_gene: TRBJ2-7; d_gene: TRBD1; CDR3nt: TGTGCCAGCAGTTTACCGGACAGGTTCTGCGAGCAGTACTTC; CDR3aa: CASSLPDRFCEQYF
abundance: NA; v_gene: TRBV6-1; j_gene: TRBJ1-5; d_gene: NA; CDR3nt: TGTGCCAGCAGTGAGGGGCCGGCGCTTGGGCGCAATCAGCCCCAGCATTTT; CDR3aa: CASSEGPALGRNQPQHF
abundance: once; v_gene: TRBV28; j_gene: TRBJ2-7; d_gene: TRBD1; CDR3nt: TGTGCCAGCAGCTACAGGGGCAAGGCGTCCTACGAGCAGTACTTC; CDR3aa: CASSYRGKASYEQYF
abundance: NA; v_gene: TRBV5-1; j_gene: TRBJ2-4; d_gene: NA; CDR3nt: TGCGCCAGCAGCTTGGGTGAAACAGGGCTAAAAAACATTCAGTACTTC; CDR3aa: CASSLGETGLKNIQYF
abundance: NA; v_gene: TRBV7-2; j_gene: TRBJ2-4; d_gene: TRBD1; CDR3nt: TGTGCCAGCAGCTTCAGGACAGGCTCAGCCAAAAACATTCAGTACTTC; CDR3aa: CASSFRTGSAKNIQYF
abundance: NA; v_gene: TRBV2; j_gene: TRBJ2-7; d_gene: NA; CDR3nt: TGTGCCATCGCAAACCGGGACAACTCCTACGAGCAGTACTTC; CDR3aa: CAIANRDNSYEQYF
abundance: NA; v_gene: TRBV4-1; j_gene: TRBJ1-4; d_gene: NA; CDR3nt: TGCGCCAGCAGCCAAAGGCACGTAGGGGGTAATGAAAAACTGTTTTTT; CDR3aa: CASSQRHVGGNEKLFF
abundance: NA; v_gene: TRBV6-5; j_gene: TRBJ2-1; d_gene: TRBD2; CDR3nt: TGTGCCAGCAGTTACGAGCGGGACTACAATGAGCAGTTCTTC; CDR3aa: CASSYERDYNEQFF